The source of this T cell receptor (beta chain) is a study of T cell responses to AZD1222 COVID-19 vaccine. In regard to this clone: Its specificity is unknown.

Findings and caveats of the study: Baseline serostatus was positive in only six AZD1222 recipients. Spike was spanned by vaccine-associated CD4 TCRs, which were dominant at 160-218 and 743-854. Clonal diversity may have been underestimated in mostly white British donors. Nearly half of spike-specific TCRs reportedly go after variant regions that carry no mutations.

The assay was immunoSEQ multiplex PCR, and TCRdb's table has in-frame clones only and misses some. The sample contains roughly 150,000 clones, about 91% of which appear only once. The sequence was obtained from an adult in good health. The sequencing used peripheral blood, collected on day 0 of MenACWY control vaccination.

CDR3 in DNA: TGTGCCAGCAGCAGGGGGGGCACTGAAGCTTTCTTT. Translated: CASSRGGTEAFF. V usage is TRBV6-5 and J usage is TRBJ1-1; 7 nucleotides match TRBD1. The germline V gene has CDR1 MNHEY and CDR2 SVGAGI. J lost 4 bases, V lost 6 bases, and 2 bases had no gene match. The CDR3 spans 12 residues.